This is a list of T cell receptor beta chains from one sample in a study of radiotherapy plus CTLA-4 blockade in lung cancer. Assay used: immunoSEQ multiplex PCR; TCRdb lists only in-frame clones, some missing. The sample consists of roughly 53,000 clones, roughly three quarters of them appearing once. The sample consisted of peripheral blood, taken from a patient treated with radiotherapy plus ipilimumab. These receptors were obtained from a human donor with non-small cell lung cancer who had a partial response to radiotherapy plus ipilimumab. The CDR3 runs from the conserved cysteine through the conserved F or W. A D gene is named only where the DNA matches it firmly.

TRBV7-9	-	TRBJ1-3	TGTGCCAGCAGCTCCGGGGGGACACGGGGAAACACCATATATTTT	CASSSGGTRGNTIYF
TRBV11-2	-	TRBJ2-7	TGTGCCAGCAGCTTAGGAAGAGGCGAGCAGTACTTC	CASSLGRGEQYF
TRBV5-6	TRBD1	TRBJ2-2	TGTGCCAGCAGCTTGGACAGGGGGTCCACCGGGGAGCTGTTTTTT	CASSLDRGSTGELFF
TRBV7-9	-	TRBJ2-1	TGTGCCAGCAGCTTAGGAGAAACCCTGCCCTACAATGAGCAGTTCTTC	CASSLGETLPYNEQFF
TRBV19	-	TRBJ1-5	TGTGCCAGTAGTTATATACAGGGTGACAATCAGCCCCAGCATTTT	CASSYIQGDNQPQHF
TRBV6-1	-	TRBJ2-7	TGTGCCAGCAGTGAACAGGCCTACGAGCAGTACTTC	CASSEQAYEQYF
TRBV19	-	TRBJ1-6	TGTGCCAGTAGTACCCTTTCCACAGGGTACAATTCACCCCTCCACTTT	CASSTLSTGYNSPLHF
TRBV7-9	TRBD2	TRBJ2-2	TGTGCCAGCATCGCGGAGGTAGCGGGGGGCACCGGGGAGCTGTTTTTT	CASIAEVAGGTGELFF
TRBV6-1	TRBD1	TRBJ1-2	TGTGCCAGCAGTGAAGGGGTCGGGACAGGGGGGGGGTATGGCTACACCTTC	CASSEGVGTGGGYGYTF
TRBV11-3	TRBD2	TRBJ2-5	TGTGCCAGCAGCTTGTGGGGAGGGGAGACCCAGTACTTC	CASSLWGGETQYF
TRBV7-8	TRBD1	TRBJ1-4	TGTGCCAGCAGCTCGGCGATTAGATTCAGGGGGCGGAGAGAAAAACTGTTTTTT	CASSSAIRFRGRREKLFF
TRBV19	-	TRBJ2-7	TGTGCCAGTAGTATGGGGGGTCGGCAGAAAGTCTACGAGCAGTACTTC	CASSMGGRQKVYEQYF